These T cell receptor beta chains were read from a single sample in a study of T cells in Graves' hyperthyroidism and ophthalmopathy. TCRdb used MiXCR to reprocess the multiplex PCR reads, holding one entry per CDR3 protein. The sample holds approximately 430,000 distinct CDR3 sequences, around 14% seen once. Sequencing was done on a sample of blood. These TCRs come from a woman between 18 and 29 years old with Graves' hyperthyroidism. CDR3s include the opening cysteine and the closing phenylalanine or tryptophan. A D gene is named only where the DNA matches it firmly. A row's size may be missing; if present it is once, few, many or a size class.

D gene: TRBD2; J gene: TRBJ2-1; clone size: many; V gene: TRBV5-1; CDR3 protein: CASSLRTSGSGEQFF; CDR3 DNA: TGCGCCAGCAGCTTGAGGACTAGCGGGAGTGGTGAGCAGTTCTTC
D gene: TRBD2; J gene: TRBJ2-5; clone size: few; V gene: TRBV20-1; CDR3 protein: CSARDKRAGGIQETQYF; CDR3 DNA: TGCAGTGCTAGAGATAAGAGAGCGGGGGGGATTCAAGAGACCCAGTACTTC
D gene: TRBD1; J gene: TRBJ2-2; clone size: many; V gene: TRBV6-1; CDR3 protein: CASHQGAGELFF; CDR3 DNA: TGTGCCAGCCACCAGGGGGCCGGGGAGCTGTTTTTT
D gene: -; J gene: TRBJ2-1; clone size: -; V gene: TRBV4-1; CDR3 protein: CASSQDSYYNEQFF; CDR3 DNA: TGCGCCAGCAGCCAAGATAGTTACTACAATGAGCAGTTCTTC
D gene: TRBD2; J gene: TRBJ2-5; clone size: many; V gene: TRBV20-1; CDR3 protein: CSARSLAGTRGNMETQYF; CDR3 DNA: TGCAGTGCTAGGTCATTAGCGGGAACGAGAGGAAATATGGAGACCCAGTACTTC
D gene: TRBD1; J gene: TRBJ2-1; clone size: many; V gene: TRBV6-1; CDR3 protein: CAKDQTGTSMNEQFF; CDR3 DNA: TGTGCTAAAGACCAGACAGGGACCTCTATGAATGAGCAGTTCTTC
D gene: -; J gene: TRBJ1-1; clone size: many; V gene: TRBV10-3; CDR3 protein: CAISDSKRGSNTEAFF; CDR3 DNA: TGTGCCATCAGTGATAGTAAAAGGGGTAGTAACACTGAAGCTTTCTTT
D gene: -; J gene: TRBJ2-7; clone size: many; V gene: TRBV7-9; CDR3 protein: CASSLPGPEQYF; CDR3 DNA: TGTGCCAGCAGCTTACCGGGGCCAGAGCAGTACTTC
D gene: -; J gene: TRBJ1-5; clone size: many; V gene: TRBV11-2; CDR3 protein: CASSLKVAGTVRVGSNQPQHF; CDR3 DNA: TGTGCCAGCAGCTTAAAGGTTGCAGGAACCGTCCGGGTTGGTAGCAATCAGCCCCAGCATTTT
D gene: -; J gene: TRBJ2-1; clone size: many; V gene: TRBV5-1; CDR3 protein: CASGGTRRGPDNEQFF; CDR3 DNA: TGCGCCAGCGGGGGAACGAGGCGGGGGCCCGACAATGAGCAGTTCTTC
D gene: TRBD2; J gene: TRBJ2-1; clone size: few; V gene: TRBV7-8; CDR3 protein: CASSPGLAGGLSYNEQFF; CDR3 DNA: TGTGCCAGCAGCCCGGGACTAGCGGGGGGTCTCTCCTACAATGAGCAGTTCTTC
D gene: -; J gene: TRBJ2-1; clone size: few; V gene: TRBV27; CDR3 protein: CASSLSRETYNEQFF; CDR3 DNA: TGTGCCAGCAGTTTATCGAGAGAAACCTACAATGAGCAGTTCTTC
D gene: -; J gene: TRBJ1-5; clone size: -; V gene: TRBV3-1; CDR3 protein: CASSQGWGQPQHF; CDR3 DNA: TGTGCCAGCAGCCAAGGCTGGGGTCAGCCCCAGCATTTT
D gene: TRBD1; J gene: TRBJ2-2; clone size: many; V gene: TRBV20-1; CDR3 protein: CSARDHRGLRTGELFF; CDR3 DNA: TGCAGTGCTAGAGATCACAGGGGGCTTCGGACCGGGGAGCTGTTTTTT
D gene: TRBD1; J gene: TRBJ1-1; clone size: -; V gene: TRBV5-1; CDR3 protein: CASSAARDRGRRGTEAFF; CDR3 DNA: TGCGCCAGCAGCGCTGCCCGGGACAGGGGGCGGAGGGGCACTGAAGCTTTCTTT
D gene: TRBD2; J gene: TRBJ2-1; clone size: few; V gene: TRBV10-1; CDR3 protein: CASSPSGAYNEQLF; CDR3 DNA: TGCGCCAGCAGCCCTAGCGGGGCCTACAATGAGCAGCTCTTC
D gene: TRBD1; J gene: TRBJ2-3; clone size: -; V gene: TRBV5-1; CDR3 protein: CASGSGTGHADTQYF; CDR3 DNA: TGCGCCAGCGGGTCCGGGACAGGGCATGCAGATACGCAGTATTTT
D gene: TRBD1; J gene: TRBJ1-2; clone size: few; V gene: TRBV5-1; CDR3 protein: CASSITGDEGYTF; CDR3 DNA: TGCGCCAGCAGCATCACAGGGGATGAAGGCTACACCTTC
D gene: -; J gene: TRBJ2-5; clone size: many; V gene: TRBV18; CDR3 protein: CASSPGTAQETQYF; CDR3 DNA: TGTGCCAGCTCACCAGGGACGGCCCAAGAGACCCAGTACTTC
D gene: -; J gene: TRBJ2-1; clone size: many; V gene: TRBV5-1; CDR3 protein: CASSFGQGSYNEQFF; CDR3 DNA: TGCGCCAGCAGCTTCGGGCAGGGCTCCTACAATGAGCAGTTCTTC
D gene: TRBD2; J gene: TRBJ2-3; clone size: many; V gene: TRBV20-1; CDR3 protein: CSALAGGRRDTQYF; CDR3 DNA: TGCAGTGCTCTAGCGGGAGGGAGGCGGGATACGCAGTATTTT
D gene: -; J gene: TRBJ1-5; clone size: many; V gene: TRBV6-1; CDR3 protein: CASSVSSQHF; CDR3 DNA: TGTGCCAGCAGCGTCAGTTCCCAGCATTTT
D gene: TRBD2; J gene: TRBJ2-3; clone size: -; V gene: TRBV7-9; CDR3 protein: CASSPQIPSGGADTQYF; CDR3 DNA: TGTGCCAGCAGCCCCCAAATCCCTAGCGGGGGCGCAGATACGCAGTATTTT
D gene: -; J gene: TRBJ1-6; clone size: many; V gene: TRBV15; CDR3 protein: CATSREGVDSPLHF; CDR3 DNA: TGTGCCACCAGCAGAGAGGGGGTTGATTCACCCCTCCACTTT
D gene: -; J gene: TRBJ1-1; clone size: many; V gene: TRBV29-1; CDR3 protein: CSVRGTNTEAFF; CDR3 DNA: TGCAGCGTGCGGGGAACGAACACTGAAGCTTTCTTT
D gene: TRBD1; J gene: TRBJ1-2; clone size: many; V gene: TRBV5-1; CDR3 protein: CASSFAGTAGYTF; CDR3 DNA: TGCGCCAGCAGCTTCGCCGGGACAGCTGGCTACACCTTC
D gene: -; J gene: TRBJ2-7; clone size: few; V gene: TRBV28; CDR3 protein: CASKGPVVGEQYF; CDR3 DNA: TGTGCCAGCAAGGGACCGGTGGTTGGCGAGCAGTACTTC
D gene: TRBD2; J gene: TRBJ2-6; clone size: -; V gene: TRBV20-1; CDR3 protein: CSARDRGGSGANVLTF; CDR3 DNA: TGCAGTGCTAGAGATCGGGGCGGGAGTGGGGCCAACGTCCTGACTTTC
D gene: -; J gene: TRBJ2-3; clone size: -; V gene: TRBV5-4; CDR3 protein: CASSVRGPPGTTQYF; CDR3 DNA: TGTGCCAGCAGCGTCCGGGGGCCTCCCGGGACTACGCAGTATTTT
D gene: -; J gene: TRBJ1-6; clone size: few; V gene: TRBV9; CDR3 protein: CASSFSPGEVNSPLHF; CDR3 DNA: TGTGCCAGCAGCTTCTCCCCAGGGGAGGTTAATTCACCCCTCCACTTT
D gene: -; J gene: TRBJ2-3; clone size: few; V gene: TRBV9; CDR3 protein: CASSVYEVRGTQYF; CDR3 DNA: TGTGCCAGCAGCGTGTACGAGGTTAGGGGTACGCAGTATTTT
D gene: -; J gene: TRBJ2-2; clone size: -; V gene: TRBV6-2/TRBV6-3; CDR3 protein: CASLGGRTGELFF; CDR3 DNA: TGTGCCAGCCTGGGGGGCCGCACCGGGGAGCTGTTTTTT
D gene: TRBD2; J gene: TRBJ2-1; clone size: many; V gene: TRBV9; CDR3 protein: CASSIQGGSNEQFF; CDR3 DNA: TGTGCCAGCAGCATCCAGGGAGGGAGCAATGAGCAGTTCTTC
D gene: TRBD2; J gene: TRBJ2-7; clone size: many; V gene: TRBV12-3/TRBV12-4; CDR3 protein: CASSLNREGYEQYF; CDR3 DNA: TGTGCCAGCAGTTTAAATAGGGAGGGCTACGAGCAGTACTTC
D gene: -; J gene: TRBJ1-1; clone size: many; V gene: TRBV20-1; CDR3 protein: CRILPQGNTEAFF; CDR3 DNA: TGCAGGATCTTACCGCAGGGGAACACTGAAGCTTTCTTT
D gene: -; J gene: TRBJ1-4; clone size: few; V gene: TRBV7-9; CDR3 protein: CASSIQPTYEKLFF; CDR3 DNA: TGTGCCAGCAGCATACAGCCTACCTATGAAAAACTGTTTTTT
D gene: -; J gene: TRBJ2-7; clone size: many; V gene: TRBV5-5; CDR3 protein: CASSLEGFLYEQYF; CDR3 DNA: TGTGCCAGCAGCTTGGAGGGGTTCCTCTACGAGCAGTACTTC
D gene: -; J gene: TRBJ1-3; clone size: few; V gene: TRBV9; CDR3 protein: CASSSRDHITGNTIYF; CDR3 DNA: TGTGCCAGCAGCAGCCGGGACCACATCACTGGAAACACCATATATTTT
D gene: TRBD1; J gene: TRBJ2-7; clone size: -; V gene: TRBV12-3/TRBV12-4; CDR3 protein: CAGSYRDRPYEQYF; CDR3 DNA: TGTGCCGGCAGTTACCGGGACAGACCCTACGAGCAGTACTTC
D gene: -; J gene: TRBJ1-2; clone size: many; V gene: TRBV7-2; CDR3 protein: CASSHPKKGGRLGYTF; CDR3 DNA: TGTGCCAGCAGCCACCCTAAAAAAGGGGGGCGTCTTGGCTACACCTTC
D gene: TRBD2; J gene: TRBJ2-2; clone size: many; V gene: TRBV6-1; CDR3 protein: CATRFASGSQGELFF; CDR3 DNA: TGTGCCACCAGGTTCGCTAGCGGGAGCCAAGGGGAGCTGTTTTTT
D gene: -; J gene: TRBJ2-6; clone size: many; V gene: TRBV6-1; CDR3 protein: CASSDEGGSSSGANVLTF; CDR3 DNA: TGTGCCAGCAGTGACGAGGGCGGAAGTTCCTCTGGGGCCAACGTCCTGACTTTC
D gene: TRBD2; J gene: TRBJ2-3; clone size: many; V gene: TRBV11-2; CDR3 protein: CASSRPGRVVPDTQYF; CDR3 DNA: TGTGCCAGCAGCCGTCCAGGGAGGGTGGTCCCAGATACGCAGTATTTT
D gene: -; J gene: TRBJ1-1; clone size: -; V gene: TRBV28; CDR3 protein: CASSLGGQGSGTEAFF; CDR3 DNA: TGTGCCAGCAGTTTGGGGGGCCAGGGATCTGGCACTGAAGCTTTCTTT
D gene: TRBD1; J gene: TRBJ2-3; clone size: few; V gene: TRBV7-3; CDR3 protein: CASSLTGGDTDTQYF; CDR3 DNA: TGTGCCAGCAGCTTGACAGGGGGAGACACAGATACGCAGTATTTT
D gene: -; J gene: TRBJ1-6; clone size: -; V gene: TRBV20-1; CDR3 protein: CSAESWGARDNNSPLHF; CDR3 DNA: TGCAGTGCCGAGAGTTGGGGGGCGCGGGATAATAATTCACCCCTCCACTTT
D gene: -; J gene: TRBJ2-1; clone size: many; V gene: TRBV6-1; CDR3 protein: CASSEVFGNEQFF; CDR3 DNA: TGTGCCAGCAGTGAGGTTTTCGGGAATGAGCAGTTCTTC
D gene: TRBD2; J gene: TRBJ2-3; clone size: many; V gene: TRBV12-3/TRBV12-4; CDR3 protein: CASSPPGGGAEATQYF; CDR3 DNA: TGTGCCAGCAGCCCGCCCGGGGGGGGGGCAGAGGCGACGCAGTATTTT
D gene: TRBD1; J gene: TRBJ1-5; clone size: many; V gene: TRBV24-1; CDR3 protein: CATSDGQGARQPQHF; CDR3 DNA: TGTGCCACCAGTGACGGACAGGGGGCAAGGCAGCCCCAGCATTTT
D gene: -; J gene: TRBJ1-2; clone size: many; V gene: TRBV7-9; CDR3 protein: CASSLAKQNYGYTF; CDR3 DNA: TGTGCCAGCAGCTTAGCTAAACAAAACTATGGCTACACCTTC
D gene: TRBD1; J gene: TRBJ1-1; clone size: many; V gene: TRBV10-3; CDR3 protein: CAISGDRGPNTEAFF; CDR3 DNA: TGTGCCATCAGCGGGGACAGGGGGCCTAACACTGAAGCTTTCTTT
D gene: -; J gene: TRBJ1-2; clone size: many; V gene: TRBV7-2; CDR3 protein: CASSGLGRAGYTF; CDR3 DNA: TGTGCCAGCAGCGGCCTTGGCAGGGCTGGCTACACCTTC
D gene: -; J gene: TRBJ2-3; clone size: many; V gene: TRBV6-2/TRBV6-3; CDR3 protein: CASSYNGLSSTDTQYF; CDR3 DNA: TGTGCCAGCAGTTACAACGGACTTTCCAGCACAGATACGCAGTATTTT
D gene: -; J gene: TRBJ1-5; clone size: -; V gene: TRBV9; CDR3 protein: CASSVGAAGNQPQHF; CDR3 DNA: TGTGCCAGCAGCGTAGGGGCGGCGGGCAATCAGCCCCAGCATTTT
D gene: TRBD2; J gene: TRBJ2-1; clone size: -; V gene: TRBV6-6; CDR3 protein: CASSYRSGGYNEQFF; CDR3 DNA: TGTGCCAGCAGTTACAGAAGCGGGGGGTACAATGAGCAGTTCTTC
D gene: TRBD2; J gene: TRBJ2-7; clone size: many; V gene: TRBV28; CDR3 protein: CASSLRGALNEQYF; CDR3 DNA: TGTGCCAGCAGTTTGCGGGGGGCTCTCAACGAGCAGTACTTC
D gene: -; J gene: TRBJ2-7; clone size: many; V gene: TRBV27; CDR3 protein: CASSLSRDIYEQYF; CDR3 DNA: TGTGCCAGCAGTTTATCGCGGGATATCTACGAGCAGTACTTC
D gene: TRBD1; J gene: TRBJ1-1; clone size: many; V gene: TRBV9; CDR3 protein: CASSALNRGSSTEAFF; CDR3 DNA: TGTGCCAGCAGCGCCCTAAACAGGGGAAGCAGCACTGAAGCTTTCTTT
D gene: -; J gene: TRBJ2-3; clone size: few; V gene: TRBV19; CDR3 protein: CASSLLSFTDTQYF; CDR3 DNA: TGTGCCAGTAGTTTGCTTTCATTCACAGATACGCAGTATTTT
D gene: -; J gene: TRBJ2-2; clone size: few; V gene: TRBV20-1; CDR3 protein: CSARDTWDTGELFF; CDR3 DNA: TGCAGTGCCAGGGACACCTGGGACACCGGGGAGCTGTTTTTT